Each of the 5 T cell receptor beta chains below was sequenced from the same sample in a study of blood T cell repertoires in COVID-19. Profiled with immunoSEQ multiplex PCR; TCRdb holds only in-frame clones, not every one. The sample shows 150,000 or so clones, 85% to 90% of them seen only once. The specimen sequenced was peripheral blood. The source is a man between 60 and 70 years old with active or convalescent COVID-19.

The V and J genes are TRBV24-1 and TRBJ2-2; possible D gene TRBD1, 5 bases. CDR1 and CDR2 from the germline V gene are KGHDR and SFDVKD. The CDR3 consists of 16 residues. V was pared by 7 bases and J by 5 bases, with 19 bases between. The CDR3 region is CATSTQGVGRTGELFF. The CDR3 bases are TGTGCCACCAGCACCCAGGGTGTGGGTAGGACCGGGGAGCTGTTTTTT.

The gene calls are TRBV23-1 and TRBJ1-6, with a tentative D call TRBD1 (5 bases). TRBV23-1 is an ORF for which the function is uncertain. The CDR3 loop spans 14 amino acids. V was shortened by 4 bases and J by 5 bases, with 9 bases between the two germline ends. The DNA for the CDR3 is TGCGCCAGCAGTCCAGGACAAGATAATTCACCCCTCCACTTT. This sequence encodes CASSPGQDNSPLHF.

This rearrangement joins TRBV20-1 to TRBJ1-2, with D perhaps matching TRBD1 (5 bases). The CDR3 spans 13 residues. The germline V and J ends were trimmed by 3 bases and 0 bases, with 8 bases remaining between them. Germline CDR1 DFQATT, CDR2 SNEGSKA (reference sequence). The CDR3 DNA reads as TGCAGTGCTAGTCCAGGGTCTAACTATGGCTACACCTTC. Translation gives CSASPGSNYGYTF.

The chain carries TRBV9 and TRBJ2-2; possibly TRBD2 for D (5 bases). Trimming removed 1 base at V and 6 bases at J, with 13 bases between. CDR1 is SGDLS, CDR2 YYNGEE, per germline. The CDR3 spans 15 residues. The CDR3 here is CASSVNPGRAGELFF. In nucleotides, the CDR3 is TGTGCCAGCAGCGTAAATCCGGGAAGGGCCGGGGAGCTGTTTTTT.

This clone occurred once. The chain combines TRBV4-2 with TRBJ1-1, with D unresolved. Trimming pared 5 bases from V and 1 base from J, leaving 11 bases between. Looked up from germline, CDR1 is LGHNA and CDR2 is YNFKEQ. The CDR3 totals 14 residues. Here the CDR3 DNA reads TGTGCCAGCAGCTGGCGGGGAGGGAACACTGAAGCTTTCTTT. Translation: CASSWRGGNTEAFF.